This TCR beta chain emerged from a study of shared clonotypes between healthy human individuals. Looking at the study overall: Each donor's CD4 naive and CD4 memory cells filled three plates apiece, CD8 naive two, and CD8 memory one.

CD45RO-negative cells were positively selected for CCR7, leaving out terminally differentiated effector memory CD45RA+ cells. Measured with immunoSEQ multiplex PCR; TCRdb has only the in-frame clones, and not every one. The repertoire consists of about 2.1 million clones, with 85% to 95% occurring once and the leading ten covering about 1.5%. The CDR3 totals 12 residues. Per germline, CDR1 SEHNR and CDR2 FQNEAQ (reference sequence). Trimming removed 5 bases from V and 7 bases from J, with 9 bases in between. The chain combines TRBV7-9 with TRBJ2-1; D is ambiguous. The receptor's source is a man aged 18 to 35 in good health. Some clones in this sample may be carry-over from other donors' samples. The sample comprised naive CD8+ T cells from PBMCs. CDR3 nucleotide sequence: TGTGCCAGCAGCGGAGTGAGGAATGAGCAGTTCTTC. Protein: CASSGVRNEQFF.